This T cell receptor (beta chain) was captured in a study of T cells in Graves' hyperthyroidism and ophthalmopathy. It was RNA transcripts that yielded the amplified TCR beta CDR3 regions. TCR CDR3 underwent first-round RT-PCR with the HTBI primer set. TCRdb called the multiplex PCR reads again in MiXCR, with one record for every CDR3 protein. The sample has 380,000 or so distinct CDR3 sequences, 15% to 20% seen once; the top ten hold about 3.7%. V was pared by 2 bases and J by 1 base, with 14 bases between. The CDR3 extends over 16 amino acids. Germline lookup yields CDR1 SGHAT and CDR2 FQNNGV. This clonotype was seen repeatedly, ten times or more.

The sequencing sample was made of blood. This receptor was obtained from a woman younger than 35 with Graves' hyperthyroidism. This rearrangement joins TRBV11-2 to TRBJ1-1; D is perhaps TRBD1 (6 bases). CDR3 DNA sequence: TGTGCCAGCAGCTTAAACCACAGGGCCAGGAACACTGAAGCTTTCTTT. Its protein is CASSLNHRARNTEAFF.